This T cell receptor beta chain was sequenced for a study of T cell responses to AZD1222 COVID-19 vaccine. General study results and limits: Nearly half of unique spike-specific TCRs reportedly avoided B.1.351 and B.1.1.7 mutated regions.

Details on this clone: Its antigen remains unknown.

Using immunoSEQ multiplex PCR, the repertoire was profiled, and TCRdb retains in-frame clones only, with some absent. The sample contains around 78,000 clones, roughly 90% of which appear only once. The CDR3 contains 14 residues. Germline V gene data show CDR1 as ENHRY and CDR2 as SYGVKD. Trimming pared 2 bases from V and 1 base from J, leaving 9 bases between. The sequence came from an adult who received the AZD1222 COVID-19 vaccine. The V gene is TRBV10-3, the J gene TRBJ2-7; either TRBD1 or TRBD2 may supply D (6 bases each). The sample in question was peripheral blood, obtained 28 days after the second AZD1222 dose. The CDR3 protein is CAISERGESYEQYF. The DNA of the CDR3 is TGTGCCATCAGTGAGAGGGGGGAGTCCTACGAGCAGTACTTC.